This T cell receptor (beta chain) was documented in a study of CD8 T cells in Susac syndrome. General observations from the study: The study's TCR sequencing and HLA analysis drew on a certain number of individuals. That number was acknowledged as relatively small.

Concerning this clonotype: The target antigen is unknown.

With random hexamers, reverse transcription was performed on about 0.5 to 1 ug of RNA. By means of immunoSEQ multiplex PCR, TCR beta CDR3 spanning 54 Vbeta and 13 Jbeta underwent amplification. A single record per CDR3 protein comes from TCRdb applying MiXCR to the immunoSEQ multiplex PCR reads. The sample holds about 150,000 distinct CDR3 sequences, roughly 95% seen once. V gave up 6 bases and J gave up 4 bases, with 16 bases separating them. Germline lookup yields CDR1 SGHDT and CDR2 YYEEEE. The CDR3 length is 14 residues. Isolation of CD8+ and CD4+ T cells was performed negatively, whereas enrichment of TEMRA cells was done by FACS.

Sequenced material: CD8+ T cells from PBMCs. This sequence was found in a human donor with multiple sclerosis. The chain joins TRBV5-6 to TRBJ1-1; D gene unclear. The CDR3 reads CASTWAGEGTEAFF. The CDR3 DNA follows: TGTGCCAGCACCTGGGCAGGAGAAGGCACTGAAGCTTTCTTT.